The 25 T cell receptor beta chains below were found in one sample sequenced in a study of shared T cell receptors in the human thymus. TCRdb's table, derived via immunoSEQ multiplex PCR, lists solely in-frame clones and lacks some. The profile shows hundreds of thousands of clones, around 78% of them singletons. This sample was also put to use in a study of human thymus T cells.

Sequenced material: thymocytes. The receptors were gathered from a boy in the first two years of life with a congenital heart defect.

This chain's CDR3 is CASSLGTSGRVADTQYF. In DNA form, the CDR3 reads TGTGCCAGCAGTCTCGGGACTAGCGGGAGGGTGGCAGATACGCAGTATTTT. J is TRBJ2-3 and V is TRBV28; 16 bases match TRBD2. The length of the CDR3 is 17 residues. With V trimmed by 5 bases and J by 4 bases, 6 bases remained unmatched. Germline lookup yields CDR1 MDHEN and CDR2 SYDVKM.

The V and J genes are TRBV21-1 and TRBJ2-7; the D call in the table, TRBD2, was not verified against the DNA. TRBV21-1 is marked as a pseudogene. The CDR3 consists of 14 residues. CDR3 in amino acids: CASSKTGGLGEQYF. The CDR3 DNA sequence: TGTGCCAGCAGCAAAACCGGGGGGTTGGGGGAGCAGTACTTC.

The gene calls are TRBV7-6 and TRBJ1-4, with TRBD1 matching over 9 bases. From germline, CDR1 is SGHVS and CDR2 FNYEAQ. Trimming cost V 5 bases and J 0 bases; bases outside gene matches: 4. The CDR3 spans 16 residues. The CDR3 region has the DNA TGTGCCAGCAGCCTGGGACAGGGAACAACTAATGAAAAACTGTTTTTT. It specifies CASSLGQGTTNEKLFF. Looking up the rest from reference TRBV7-6 and TRBJ1-4 gives the full variable domain: GAGVSQSPRYKVTKRGQDVALRCDPISGHVSLYWYRQALGQGPEFLTYFNYEAQQDKSGLPNDRFSAERPEGSISTLTIQRTEQRDSAMYRCASSLGQGTTNEKLFFGSGTQLSVL.

V and J are TRBV28 and TRBJ2-4; tentative D call: TRBD1 (6 bases). CDR1 and CDR2 (germline): MDHEN, SYDVKM. Trimming took 6 bases from V and 2 from J, leaving 14 bases between them. This CDR3 comprises 15 residues. In nucleotides, the CDR3 is TGTGCCAGCAGGCAGGTGGACAGCTCCAAAAACATTCAGTACTTC. Its protein product is CASRQVDSSKNIQYF.

This chain connects TRBV15 to TRBJ2-5, with D perhaps matching TRBD1 (5 bases). Judging by the DNA end, TRBJ2-7 fits better; the J call may be wrong. The germline V gene has CDR1 LNHNV and CDR2 YYDKDF (reference sequence). CDR3 length: 14 amino acids. The CDR3 protein is CATRDMTSSYEQYF. CDR3 nucleotides: TGTGCCACCAGGGACATGACGAGCTCCTACGAGCAGTACTTC.

This clone has more than one count but fewer than ten. The chain carries TRBV5-4 and TRBJ1-3; 8 positions match TRBD1. CDR1 and CDR2 (germline): SGHNT, YYREEE (reference sequence). The V segment lost 3 bases and the J segment 3 bases; nucleotides outside the gene matches: 8. The CDR3 sequence is 16 residues long. CDR3 protein: CASSSGQGLGGNTIYF. The CDR3 DNA reads TGTGCCAGCAGCTCAGGACAGGGTTTAGGTGGAAACACCATATATTTT.

The chain combines TRBV6-4 with TRBJ2-3, with D perhaps TRBD2 (6 bases). The CDR3 has 15 residues. Trimming cost V 4 bases and J 4 bases, with 15 bases left between them. The germline V gene has CDR1 MRHNA and CDR2 SNTAGT. In DNA, the CDR3 is TGTGCCAGCAGTGCCCGCGGGACGGGCGCAGATACGCAGTATTTT. This gives the protein CASSARGTGADTQYF.

The chain employs TRBV27 and TRBJ2-7; TRBD1 agrees at 10 bases. This CDR3 region has 14 residues. Trimming at V came to 5 bases and at J to 3 bases, leaving 4 bases not matched to a gene. CDR1 MNHEY and CDR2 SMNVEV come from the germline V gene (reference sequence). The CDR3 nucleotides are TGTGCCAGCAGTACGACAGGGGGCTTCTACGAGCAGTACTTC. As protein: CASSTTGGFYEQYF.

The chain joins TRBV15 to TRBJ1-1; no firm D call. Deletions cut 0 bases from V and 4 bases from J, with 9 bases between. CDR1 LNHNV and CDR2 YYDKDF come from the germline V gene (reference sequence). This CDR3 is 14 amino acids long. The CDR3 coding sequence is TGTGCCACCAGCAGAGAGGGCGATTTCACTGAAGCTTTCTTT. Translating it yields CATSREGDFTEAFF. The entire variable domain, with the rest obtained from reference TRBV15 and TRBJ1-1, is as follows: DAMVIQNPRYQVTQFGKPVTLSCSQTLNHNVMYWYQQKSSQAPKLLFHYYDKDFNNEADTPDNFQSRRPNTSFCFLDIRSPGLGDTAMYLCATSREGDFTEAFFGQGTRLTVV.

CDR3 coding DNA: TGCGCCAGCAGTCCTCCGGGACAGGGGCACTCTGGGGCCAACGTCCTGACTTTC. Amino acid sequence: CASSPPGQGHSGANVLTF. The chain joins TRBV4-1 to TRBJ2-6; 10 nucleotides match TRBD1. The CDR3 spans 18 residues. V trimming: 6 bases; J trimming: 0 bases; junction bases outside the gene matches: 8. In germline, CDR1 is MGHRA, CDR2 YSYEKL.

The chain combines TRBV6-5 with TRBJ2-2, with 7 bases matching TRBD1. The CDR3 spans 16 residues. Germline V gene sequence: CDR1 MNHEY, CDR2 SVGAGI. V shed 0 bases, J shed 1 base, and the junction held 2 bases outside the gene matches. The CDR3 sequence is CASSYSGQQNTGELFF. CDR3 nucleotides: TGTGCCAGCAGTTACTCGGGACAGCAGAACACCGGGGAGCTGTTTTTT.

J is TRBJ2-5 and V is TRBV7-2; the D is unclear. This CDR3 is 13 amino acids long. V was trimmed by 1 base and J by 7 bases, leaving 10 bases between them. Germline V gives CDR1 SGHTA, CDR2 FQGNSA. The CDR3 DNA reads as TGTGCCAGCAGCTTAGTGGGTGGGCTGACCCAGTACTTC. It specifies CASSLVGGLTQYF.

The chain combines TRBV27 with TRBJ2-7; D might be TRBD2 (5 bases). The CDR3 extends over 14 amino acids. Trimming removed 3 bases at V and 3 bases at J, with 12 bases between. Germline CDR1 reads MNHEY; CDR2 reads SMNVEV (reference sequence). The CDR3 is CASSLLDGNYEQYF. The CDR3 DNA follows: TGTGCCAGCAGTTTGTTGGACGGGAACTACGAGCAGTACTTC.

The CDR3 bases are TGTGCCAGCAGCCCCCGGGGAGGGAGGTATGGCTACACCTTC. It encodes CASSPRGGRYGYTF. The chain combines TRBV27 with TRBJ1-2; D gene uncertain. Germline CDR1 is MNHEY and CDR2 is SMNVEV (reference sequence). The CDR3 covers 14 residues. The V gene lost 6 bases and the J gene lost 5 bases, with 16 bases spanning the gap.

V is TRBV27 and J is TRBJ1-1; the D is unclear. Trimming removed 5 bases from V and 1 base from J, with 17 bases in between. CDR3 length: 16 amino acids. In germline, CDR1 is MNHEY, CDR2 SMNVEV (reference sequence). CDR3 sequence (DNA): TGTGCCAGCAGTCCACAACGACACAGACCGAACACTGAAGCTTTCTTT. Encoded protein: CASSPQRHRPNTEAFF.

The chain recombines TRBV4-2 with TRBJ2-5, with D maybe TRBD1 (6 bases). Per germline, CDR1 LGHNA and CDR2 YNFKEQ. Trimming removed 3 bases from V and 2 bases from J, with 19 bases in between. This CDR3 region has 17 residues. CDR3 sequence (DNA): TGTGCCAGCAGCCAGAAGACAGGATCCCAGACGCAAGAGACCCAGTACTTC. Its protein product is CASSQKTGSQTQETQYF.

The genes are TRBV25-1 and TRBJ2-5; D might be TRBD1 (6 bases). The CDR3 length is 12 residues. Germline lookup yields CDR1 MGHDK and CDR2 SYGVNS. V was clipped by 6 bases and J by 7 bases, with 12 bases between them. The CDR3 loop reads CASSDRTGTQYF. CDR3 nucleotides: TGTGCCAGCAGCGACAGGACCGGGACCCAGTACTTC.

This chain joins TRBV14 and TRBJ1-4; TRBD1 might be the D (5 bases). The CDR3 has 16 residues. Trimming stripped 4 bases from V and 8 bases from J, with 20 bases between. Germline V gene sequence: CDR1 SGHDN, CDR2 FVKESK. CDR3 sequence: CASSPISGGKNEKLFF. CDR3 DNA: TGTGCCAGCAGCCCAATTTCGGGGGGGAAAAACGAAAAACTGTTTTTT.

This clone was seen just once. This chain uses TRBV4-2 with TRBJ2-2; D is possibly TRBD2 (6 bases). The CDR3 extends over 17 amino acids. V lost 1 base, J lost 3 bases, and 15 bases lay in between. The V gene's germline CDR1 is LGHNA and CDR2 YNFKEQ. The CDR3 sequence is CASSQAGDGRDTGELFF. In DNA form, the CDR3 reads TGTGCCAGCAGCCAAGCGGGTGACGGGAGAGACACCGGGGAGCTGTTTTTT.

The chain uses TRBV7-2 and TRBJ2-7; 7 bases align to TRBD2. The CDR3 has 18 amino acids. The germline gives CDR1 SGHTA, CDR2 FQGNSA. After removal of 5 bases from V and 6 bases from J, the junction contained 22 bases not matched to a gene. The CDR3 DNA follows: TGTGCCAGCAGCCTCCACCGGGACTACCGGCGTCCTGCGTGCGAGCAGTACTTC. Translation: CASSLHRDYRRPACEQYF.

The chain links TRBV6-6 to TRBJ1-2; no definite D call. V was clipped by 7 bases and J by 2 bases, with 14 bases between them. The CDR3 sequence is 14 residues long. Per the germline V gene, CDR1 is MNHNY and CDR2 is SVGAGI (reference sequence). CDR3 DNA: TGTGCCAGCAATCTCGCAACAGTGAACTATGGCTACACCTTC. Translated: CASNLATVNYGYTF.

This CDR3 reads CASSRMTTETEQFF. The CDR3 DNA is TGCGCCAGCAGCCGTATGACCACGGAGACTGAGCAGTTCTTC. The chain combines TRBV4-1 with TRBJ2-1; no reliable D call. V dropped 4 bases and J dropped 9 bases, with 16 bases sitting between them. The germline V gene has CDR1 MGHRA and CDR2 YSYEKL. The CDR3 is 14 residues long.

The V gene is TRBV29-1, the J gene TRBJ1-4; 9 bases line up with TRBD1. This CDR3 has 14 amino acids. V gave up 6 bases and J gave up 1 base; unmatched junction bases: 3. Germline V gene data show CDR1 as SQVTM and CDR2 as ANQGSEA. CDR3 nucleotides: TGCAGCGTGTGGACAGGGGAAACTAATGAAAAACTGTTTTTT. Protein sequence: CSVWTGETNEKLFF. Complete variable domain (other parts from reference TRBV29-1 and TRBJ1-4): SAVISQKPSRDICQRGTSLTIQCQVDSQVTMMFWYRQQPGQSLTLIATANQGSEATYESGFVIDKFPISRPNLTFSTLTVSNMSPEDSSIYLCSVWTGETNEKLFFGSGTQLSVL.

The chain uses TRBV4-2 and TRBJ1-5; 8 nucleotides match TRBD1. J lost 6 bases, V lost 4 bases, and 8 bases had no gene match. Germline V lookup: CDR1 LGHNA, CDR2 YNFKEQ. The CDR3 sequence is 15 residues long. CDR3 nucleotide sequence: TGTGCCAGCAGCCTCTTCCGGGACAGGAGTCAGCCCCAGCATTTT. This encodes CASSLFRDRSQPQHF.

In this sample, this clone turned up a few times. The chain recombines TRBV19 with TRBJ2-7; 14 bases map to TRBD2. V was pared by 6 bases and J by 2 bases, with 3 bases of the junction left unmatched. CDR1 and CDR2 (germline): LNHDA, SQIVND (reference sequence). There are 15 residues in the CDR3. CDR3 coding DNA: TGTGCCAGTAGACGGGGACTAGCGGGAGCCTACGAGCAGTACTTC. This gives the protein CASRRGLAGAYEQYF.